The 30 T cell receptor beta chains below were found in one sample sequenced in a study of control samples from healthy donors and cancer patients. Clones were sequenced by immunoSEQ multiplex PCR, and TCRdb holds only the in-frame ones, with some missing. Among 50,000 to 70,000 clones listed, roughly 95% were seen once. Sequenced input: blood. These receptors came from a woman under 30 in good health.

V is TRBV6-5 and J is TRBJ2-1, with TRBD1 identical over 8 bases. The germline V gene has CDR1 MNHEY and CDR2 SVGAGI. There are 15 residues in the CDR3. V dropped 5 bases and J dropped 4; count of bases not matched to a gene: 7. The CDR3 region is CASSLSGQGYNEQFF. The CDR3 DNA sequence: TGTGCCAGCAGTCTATCCGGACAGGGTTACAATGAGCAGTTCTTC.

This chain links TRBV29-1 with TRBJ2-1; 9 nucleotides line up with TRBD1. The CDR3 spans 16 residues. Germline V gene data show CDR1 as SQVTM and CDR2 as ANQGSEA. Trimming cost V 7 bases and J 1 base; bases outside gene matches: 11. This CDR3 reads CSAPTTGTGSYNEQFF. CDR3 in DNA: TGCAGCGCCCCTACAACCGGGACAGGGTCCTACAATGAGCAGTTCTTC.

The chain joins TRBV20-1 to TRBJ1-1, with D uncertain. CDR1 DFQATT and CDR2 SNEGSKA come from the germline V gene (reference sequence). Trimming left V 0 bases short and J 11 bases short, with 10 bases between. The CDR3 is 11 amino acids. The CDR3 bases are TGCAGTGCTAGAGAGGGCGAAGGGGCTTTCTTT. It is translated as CSAREGEGAFF.

V gene TRBV19 combines with J gene TRBJ1-6; the match to TRBD1 covers 8 bases. The V gene end was trimmed by 6 bases and the J gene end by 7 bases; junction bases not matched to a gene: 11. CDR3 length equals 16 residues. Germline CDR1 and CDR2: LNHDA and SQIVND (reference sequence). The CDR3 DNA is TGTGCCAGTAGGACAGGGGAAAACCTACGGAATTCACCCCTCCACTTT. Protein sequence: CASRTGENLRNSPLHF.

The genes are TRBV11-2 and TRBJ2-5; the match to TRBD2 covers 11 bases. The ends lost 2 bases at V and 1 base at J; junction bases unmatched: 3. The length of the CDR3 is 16 residues. Per germline, CDR1 SGHAT and CDR2 FQNNGV. Here the CDR3 reads CASSLPGLAGQETQYF. The DNA for the CDR3 is TGTGCCAGCAGCTTACCCGGACTAGCGGGCCAAGAGACCCAGTACTTC.

V gene TRBV19 combines with J gene TRBJ1-2; 7 nucleotides align to TRBD1. The CDR3 consists of 14 residues. V gave up 2 bases and J gave up 3 bases; unmatched junction bases: 3. Germline CDR1 is LNHDA and CDR2 is SQIVND (reference sequence). CDR3 DNA: TGTGCCAGTAGTATATGGCAGGGGGACTATGGCTACACCTTC. Encoded protein: CASSIWQGDYGYTF.

The chain employs TRBV11-2 and TRBJ2-1; no reliable D call. CDR3 length: 11 residues. Between the trimmed V and J ends, which lost 4 bases and 12 bases, there was a span of 10 bases. CDR1 is SGHAT and CDR2 is FQNNGV in the germline V gene. The CDR3 DNA follows: TGTGCCAGCAGCTCCGGGTTGGTGCAGTTCTTC. Its translation is CASSSGLVQFF.

The V and J genes are TRBV2 and TRBJ1-1; the match to TRBD1 covers 8 bases. CDR3 length: 15 residues. Germline values: CDR1 SNHLY, CDR2 FYNNEI. The V gene end was trimmed by 6 bases and the J gene end by 0 bases; junction bases not matched to a gene: 6. The CDR3 loop is CASRKQGVMNTEAFF. The CDR3 nucleotides read TGTGCCAGCAGGAAACAGGGGGTAATGAACACTGAAGCTTTCTTT.

The chain is built from TRBV10-3 and TRBJ1-3; D is unclear. The CDR3 consists of 12 residues. CDR1 ENHRY and CDR2 SYGVKD come from the germline V gene. Trimming took 10 bases from V and 3 from J, leaving 10 bases between them. The CDR3 DNA is TGTGCCACCGGGGATAGTGGAAACACCATATATTTT. Translating gives CATGDSGNTIYF.

This chain links TRBV7-7 with TRBJ2-5, with unresolved D. This CDR3 has 12 residues. Trimming removed 1 base from V and 5 bases from J, with 5 bases in between. Germline V gene lookup returns CDR1 SSHAT and CDR2 FNYEAQ (reference sequence). DNA for the CDR3: TGTGCCAGCAGCTTAGATGGGGAGACCCAGTACTTC. Protein product: CASSLDGETQYF.

CDR3 amino acids: CASTTGTGLNEKLFF. In nucleotides, the CDR3 is TGCGCCAGTACTACCGGGACAGGGCTAAATGAAAAACTGTTTTTT. V usage is TRBV5-1 and J usage is TRBJ1-4; 9 positions match TRBD1. Germline CDR1 reads SGHRS; CDR2 reads YFSETQ. The CDR3 covers 15 residues. The ends lost 8 bases at V and 5 bases at J; junction bases unmatched: 10.

This chain uses TRBV29-1 with TRBJ2-7; 7 bases are shared with TRBD2. Germline V gives CDR1 SQVTM, CDR2 ANQGSEA. The CDR3 covers 11 residues. V shed 6 bases, J shed 3 bases, and the junction held 2 bases outside the gene matches. The CDR3 here is CSVGGVYEQYF. The CDR3 region has the DNA TGCAGCGTGGGGGGGGTCTACGAGCAGTACTTC.

V is TRBV20-1 and J is TRBJ1-1; no reliable D call. The V gene's germline CDR1 is DFQATT and CDR2 SNEGSKA (reference sequence). Trimming stripped 6 bases from V and 7 bases from J, with 12 bases between. The CDR3 has 11 amino acids. CDR3 region: CSATLGSEAFF. The CDR3 nucleotides read TGCAGTGCCACGTTGGGTAGTGAAGCTTTCTTT.

The rearrangement joins TRBV30 to TRBJ2-3; the D gene is possibly TRBD1 (5 bases). Per germline, CDR1 GTSNPN and CDR2 SVGIG (reference sequence). The CDR3 has 14 residues. V was pared by 0 bases and J by 5 bases, with 12 bases between. The DNA of the CDR3 is TGTGCCTGGAGTGTAAGGTTACAGGTAGATACGCAGTATTTT. It translates to CAWSVRLQVDTQYF.

This clone was seen just once. The genes are TRBV6-2 or TRBV6-3 and TRBJ2-7, with unresolved D. V was pared by 4 bases and J by 3 bases, with 4 bases between. The CDR3 sequence is 11 residues long. The germline V gene encodes CDR1 MNHEY and CDR2 SVGEGT. The DNA of the CDR3 is TGTGCCAGCAGTTTCTACTACGAGCAGTACTTC. Translated, it gives CASSFYYEQYF.

This clone was seen a single time. The chain is built from TRBV19 and TRBJ1-1, with D possibly matching TRBD1 (5 bases). CDR1 and CDR2 from the germline V gene are LNHDA and SQIVND (reference sequence). The ends were cut back, 5 bases at V and 6 bases at J, with 13 bases in the middle. The CDR3 is made up of 13 amino acids. The CDR3: CASSDAGRAEAFF. CDR3 coding DNA: TGTGCCAGTAGTGATGCAGGGAGAGCTGAAGCTTTCTTT.

This clone occurred once. The chain has TRBV2 and TRBJ2-7; D gene uncertain. Per the germline V gene, CDR1 is SNHLY and CDR2 is FYNNEI. CDR3 length equals 13 residues. V lost 6 bases, J lost 0 bases, and 9 bases lay in between. CDR3 bases: TGTGCCAGCAGGGGTGAGAGCTCCTACGAGCAGTACTTC. It translates to CASRGESSYEQYF.

The V call is TRBV6-5, the J call TRBJ2-5; D is uncertain. The CDR3 is 14 amino acids. V was cut by 2 bases and J by 0 bases, with 7 bases left in between. Germline CDR1 is MNHEY and CDR2 is SVGAGI. The CDR3 loop is CASSYLRNQETQYF. The CDR3 bases are TGTGCCAGCAGTTACCTGCGGAACCAAGAGACCCAGTACTTC.

The chain couples TRBV30 to TRBJ1-2, with TRBD1 identical over 7 bases. Germline values: CDR1 GTSNPN, CDR2 SVGIG (reference sequence). The CDR3 is 15 amino acids. The junction had 15 bases not matched to a gene; V was cut back by 3 bases and J by 8 bases. CDR3 in DNA: TGTGCCTGGAGGCGAGACAGGGTGAGATCGGGAGGCTACACCTTC. Protein product: CAWRRDRVRSGGYTF.

This chain uses TRBV5-1 with TRBJ2-7, with D maybe TRBD2 (5 bases). The CDR3 sequence is 16 residues long. From germline, CDR1 is SGHRS and CDR2 YFSETQ. V was trimmed by 0 bases and J by 4 bases, leaving 17 bases between them. CDR3 residues: CASSLGLLWITYEQYF. The CDR3 DNA is TGCGCCAGCAGCTTGGGACTATTGTGGATAACTTACGAGCAGTACTTC.

About this clone itself: The same CDR3 also results from other DNA sequences found in this sample. The V and J genes are TRBV4-3 and TRBJ1-1; D not certain. CDR3 length: 13 amino acids. Germline V CDR1 and CDR2: LGHNA, YSLEER. The V end lost 0 bases, the J end lost 8 bases, and 10 bases lay between the germline ends. The CDR3 region is CASSQESGAEAFF. The CDR3, as DNA: TGCGCCAGCAGCCAAGAATCGGGTGCCGAAGCTTTCTTT.

This clone occurred once. The chain uses TRBV19 and TRBJ2-7; possible D gene TRBD2, 6 bases. This CDR3 has 13 residues. Germline V gives CDR1 LNHDA, CDR2 SQIVND (reference sequence). The ends were cut back, 3 bases at V and 6 bases at J, with 12 bases in the middle. The CDR3 protein is CASSITAGSEQYF. In DNA form, the CDR3 reads TGTGCCAGTAGTATTACGGCGGGGTCCGAGCAGTACTTC.

This clone was recorded only once. The chain is built from TRBV27 and TRBJ1-4; TRBD1 might be the D (6 bases). The CDR3 runs 18 residues. Between the trimmed V and J ends, which lost 2 bases and 2 bases, there was a span of 18 bases. Germline CDR1 is MNHEY and CDR2 is SMNVEV (reference sequence). The CDR3 sequence is CASSLGNRAGSTNEKLFF. Here the CDR3 DNA reads TGTGCCAGCAGTTTAGGGAACAGGGCGGGGAGTACTAATGAAAAACTGTTTTTT.

This clone appeared once. The chain couples TRBV7-9 to TRBJ2-7; TRBD1 matches at 8 bases. The V segment lost 5 bases and the J segment 4 bases; nucleotides outside the gene matches: 10. CDR3 length equals 15 residues. Germline values: CDR1 SEHNR, CDR2 FQNEAQ (reference sequence). CDR3 sequence reads: CASSRLYRGVYEQYF. CDR3 DNA: TGTGCCAGCAGCCGCTTATACAGGGGGGTTTACGAGCAGTACTTC. The variable domain in full, completed from reference TRBV7-9 and TRBJ2-7, reads DTGVSQNPRHKITKRGQNVTFRCDPISEHNRLYWYRQTLGQGPEFLTYFQNEAQLEKSRLLSDRFSAERPKGSFSTLEIQRTEQGDSAMYLCASSRLYRGVYEQYFGPGTRLTVT.

V usage is TRBV28 and J usage is TRBJ1-4; possibly TRBD1 for D (5 bases). The CDR3 extends over 14 amino acids. Germline V gene sequence: CDR1 MDHEN, CDR2 SYDVKM. Trimming left V 6 bases short and J 7 bases short, with 15 bases between. The CDR3 region has the DNA TGTGCCAGCAGGTCAGGGTCCCAGGGTGAAAAACTGTTTTTT. It is translated as CASRSGSQGEKLFF.

V usage is TRBV7-2 and J usage is TRBJ1-1, with D unresolved. Germline V lookup: CDR1 SGHTA, CDR2 FQGNSA. Trimming left V 1 base short and J 4 bases short, with 13 bases between. The CDR3 extends over 15 amino acids. CDR3 sequence (DNA): TGTGCCAGCAGCTTAGGGGGATCACTCGGCACTGAAGCTTTCTTT. Translation: CASSLGGSLGTEAFF.

This rearrangement joins TRBV7-2 to TRBJ1-2, with 7 bases fitting TRBD1. Germline CDR1 reads SGHTA; CDR2 reads FQGNSA. The CDR3 extends over 15 amino acids. V was clipped by 1 base and J by 3 bases; unmatched bases: 5. CDR3 protein: CASSLDVGGDYGYTF. CDR3 nucleotide sequence: TGTGCCAGCAGCTTAGACGTAGGGGGCGACTATGGCTACACCTTC. The full variable domain, its missing parts supplied by reference TRBV7-2 and TRBJ1-2, is GAGVSQSPSNKVTEKGKDVELRCDPISGHTALYWYRQSLGQGLEFLIYFQGNSAPDKSGLPSDRFSAERTGGSVSTLTIQRTQQEDSAVYLCASSLDVGGDYGYTFGSGTRLTVV.

The CDR3 here is CATRGGTGGKHTEAFF. In nucleotides, the CDR3 is TGTGCCACCAGAGGAGGGACAGGGGGGAAGCACACTGAAGCTTTCTTT. The genes are TRBV24-1 and TRBJ1-1; 11 bases fit TRBD1. The CDR3 covers 16 residues. The ends lost 7 bases at V and 3 bases at J; junction bases unmatched: 9. Germline CDR1 and CDR2: KGHDR and SFDVKD.

V usage is TRBV27 and J usage is TRBJ2-3; 10 nucleotides align to TRBD2. From germline, CDR1 is MNHEY and CDR2 SMNVEV (reference sequence). V dropped 2 bases and J dropped 1; count of bases not matched to a gene: 3. The CDR3 covers 16 residues. The CDR3 DNA follows: TGTGCCAGCAGTTTAACCCTAGCGGGGGGCACAGATACGCAGTATTTT. This translates into CASSLTLAGGTDTQYF.

The V call is TRBV30, the J call TRBJ1-5; D is unclear. The CDR3 is made up of 14 amino acids. The germline gives CDR1 GTSNPN, CDR2 SVGIG (reference sequence). Trimming removed 1 base at V and 0 bases at J, with 7 bases between. The CDR3 here is CAWSGDYSNQPQHF. DNA of the CDR3: TGTGCCTGGAGTGGGGATTATAGCAATCAGCCCCAGCATTTT.